This T cell receptor beta chain was sequenced for a study of blood T cell repertoires in COVID-19. Looking at the study overall: PBMCs, B-cell-depleted T cells, or T cells provided the cDNA or gDNA that made up the material.

This CDR3 is built from 16 residues. The germline CDR1 and CDR2 sequences are SGHAT and FQNNGV. V was trimmed by 1 base and J by 0 bases, leaving 11 bases between them. Clones were read by immunoSEQ multiplex PCR, and TCRdb kept only the in-frame ones, dropping some. In the table there are about 130,000 clones, around four fifths of which are singletons. Specimen: peripheral blood. The source of this sequence is a man aged 60 to 69 with acute or convalescent COVID-19. The chain joins TRBV11-2 to TRBJ2-3; TRBD2 might be the D (5 bases). Here the CDR3 DNA reads TGTGCCAGCAGCTTAGTCCCGGGAACTAGCACAGATACGCAGTATTTT. Protein sequence: CASSLVPGTSTDTQYF.